A selection of T cell receptor beta chains follows, all from one sample in a study of T cell responses to AZD1222 COVID-19 vaccine. Only in-frame clones appear in the TCRdb table, and some are missing; sequencing was by immunoSEQ multiplex PCR. The table records approximately 160,000 clones, 85% to 95% of them present only once. The sequences come from peripheral blood, collected on day 0 of AZD1222 vaccination. The receptors shown here come from an adult in good health. Both conserved end residues are part of each CDR3. Each record gives: J gene, clone size, V gene, D gene, CDR3 length, CDR3 protein, CDR3 DNA. D genes are given only for firm matches. For some rows the clone size is stated as once, few or many, or as a class when expanded; others skip it.

TRBJ2-2 . TRBV14 . 15 CASSYRDTNTGELFF TGTGCCAGCAGCTACAGGGATACAAACACCGGGGAGCTGTTTTTT
TRBJ1-1 few TRBV19 . 13 CASRGRTFPEAFF TGTGCCAGTAGGGGACGGACATTCCCTGAAGCTTTCTTT
TRBJ1-1 . TRBV6-5 TRBD1 14 CASSYSTGGTEAFF TGTGCCAGCAGTTACTCCACAGGGGGCACTGAAGCTTTCTTT
TRBJ2-2 . TRBV3-1/TRBV3-2 . 12 CASSQGAGELFF TGTGCCAGCAGCCAAGGGGCCGGGGAGCTGTTTTTT
TRBJ2-1 . TRBV20-1 . 13 CSASLRLADEQFF TGCAGTGCTAGTCTCCGCTTGGCCGATGAGCAGTTCTTC
TRBJ1-3 . TRBV24-1 . 14 CATSDPNSGNTIYF TGTGCCACCAGTGATCCCAACTCTGGAAACACCATATATTTT
TRBJ2-7 . TRBV19 . 17 CASSIGQALDKGYEQYF TGTGCCAGTAGTATAGGTCAGGCCCTCGATAAGGGCTACGAGCAGTACTTC
TRBJ2-1 . TRBV12-2 . 18 CASRLLGPPWGSYNEQFF TGTGCAAGTCGCCTATTAGGCCCCCCTTGGGGCTCCTACAATGAGCAGTTCTTC
TRBJ2-7 . TRBV19 TRBD1 14 CASSTAQGAYEQYF TGTGCCAGTAGTACAGCACAGGGGGCTTACGAGCAGTACTTC
TRBJ1-2 . TRBV6-5 . 12 CAGASGFYGYTF TGTGCCGGGGCCTCAGGATTCTATGGCTACACCTTC
TRBJ2-2 . TRBV6-4 . 16 CATQKEPGTSSGELFF TGTGCCACTCAAAAGGAGCCGGGGACATCGTCCGGGGAGCTGTTTTTT
TRBJ1-6 . TRBV6-5 TRBD1 15 CASSLAGTGNSPLHF TGTGCCAGCAGCCTTGCCGGGACAGGTAATTCACCCCTCCACTTT
TRBJ1-5 few TRBV3-1/TRBV3-2 . 14 CASSQAGDGQPQHF TGTGCCAGCAGCCAAGCAGGGGATGGTCAGCCCCAGCATTTT
TRBJ2-5 . TRBV7-2 TRBD2 14 CASSLTSGEETQYF TGTGCCAGCAGCTTGACTAGCGGGGAGGAGACCCAGTACTTC
TRBJ1-2 once TRBV28 . 12 CASSLVGDGYTF TGTGCCAGCAGCCTTGTAGGAGATGGCTACACCTTC
TRBJ2-5 . TRBV9 . 16 CASSPPGKRDQETQYF TGTGCCAGCAGCCCCCCCGGAAAGCGGGACCAAGAGACCCAGTACTTC
TRBJ1-2 . TRBV6-5 . 15 CASSSSDTVGYGYTF TGTGCCAGCAGTTCATCGGACACAGTAGGGTATGGCTACACCTTC
TRBJ1-2 . TRBV19 TRBD1 14 CASKGDRRFYGYTF TGTGCCAGTAAAGGGGACAGACGGTTCTATGGCTACACCTTC
TRBJ2-3 . TRBV15 . 13 CATSRDIKGTQYF TGTGCCACCAGCAGAGATATAAAGGGTACGCAGTATTTT
TRBJ1-6 . TRBV6-2/TRBV6-3 . 15 CASSTAFNTDSPLHF TGTGCCAGCAGTACAGCCTTTAACACCGATTCACCCCTCCACTTT
TRBJ2-5 once TRBV7-2 TRBD2 14 CASSFGLAGETQYF TGTGCCAGCAGCTTCGGGCTAGCGGGAGAGACCCAGTACTTC
TRBJ2-5 once TRBV4-3 TRBD2 16 CASSQRAGGYQETQYF TGCGCCAGCAGCCAACGGGCGGGGGGGTACCAAGAGACCCAGTACTTC
TRBJ1-2 . TRBV19 TRBD1 13 CASENRGNYGYTF TGTGCCAGTGAAAACAGGGGAAACTATGGCTACACCTTC
TRBJ1-5 . TRBV28 TRBD1 15 CASSEGQGSSQPQHF TGTGCCAGCAGCGAGGGACAGGGGAGTAGTCAGCCCCAGCATTTT
TRBJ1-4 . TRBV27 TRBD1 14 CASKPGQQNEKLFF TGTGCCAGCAAACCGGGACAGCAGAATGAAAAACTGTTTTTT
TRBJ2-3 . TRBV12-3/TRBV12-4 . 13 CASSLGGADTQYF TGTGCCAGCAGTTTAGGGGGGGCAGATACGCAGTATTTT
TRBJ2-7 . TRBV9 . 14 CASSAGRKPYEQYF TGTGCCAGCAGCGCCGGCAGGAAGCCCTACGAGCAGTACTTC
TRBJ1-4 . TRBV19 . 14 CASSVVTGDEKLFF TGTGCCAGTAGTGTAGTCACGGGTGACGAAAAACTGTTTTTT
TRBJ1-4 . TRBV28 . 14 CASRDSRGNEKLFF TGTGCCAGCAGGGACAGTCGAGGGAATGAAAAACTGTTTTTT
TRBJ1-5 . TRBV27 . 17 CASRSNLRGRRHQPQHF TGTGCCAGCAGATCAAACCTACGTGGACGGAGACATCAGCCCCAGCATTTT
TRBJ1-1 . TRBV29-1 . 15 CSVEVGGGRNTEAFF TGCAGCGTTGAAGTGGGAGGGGGAAGGAACACTGAAGCTTTCTTT
TRBJ1-5 . TRBV27 . 13 CASSGLGGQPQHF TGTGCCAGCAGCGGGTTGGGTGGGCAGCCCCAGCATTTT
TRBJ2-2 . TRBV28 TRBD2 15 CASFSGGLGPGELFF TGTGCCAGCTTTAGCGGGGGTTTGGGACCCGGGGAGCTGTTTTTT
TRBJ1-2 . TRBV13 . 13 CASSLGRRGGYTF TGTGCCAGCAGCTTAGGTCGGCGGGGTGGATACACCTTC
TRBJ2-3 . TRBV28 TRBD2 15 CASSLVLAGQDTQYF TGTGCCAGCAGTTTAGTCCTAGCGGGACAAGATACGCAGTATTTT